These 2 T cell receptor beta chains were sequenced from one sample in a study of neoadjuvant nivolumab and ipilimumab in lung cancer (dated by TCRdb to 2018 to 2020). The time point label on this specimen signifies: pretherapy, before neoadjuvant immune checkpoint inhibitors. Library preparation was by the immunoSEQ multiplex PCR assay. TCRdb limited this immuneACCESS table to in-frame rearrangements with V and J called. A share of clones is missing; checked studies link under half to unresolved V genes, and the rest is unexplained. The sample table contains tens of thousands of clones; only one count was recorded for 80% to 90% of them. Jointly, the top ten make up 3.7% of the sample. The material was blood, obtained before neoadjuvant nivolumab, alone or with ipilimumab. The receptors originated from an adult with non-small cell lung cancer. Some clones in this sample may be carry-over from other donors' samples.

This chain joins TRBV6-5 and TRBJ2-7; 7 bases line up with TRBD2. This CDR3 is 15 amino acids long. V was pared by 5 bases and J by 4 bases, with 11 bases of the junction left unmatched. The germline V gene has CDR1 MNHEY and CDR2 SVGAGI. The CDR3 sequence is CASSRTGTTKYEQYF. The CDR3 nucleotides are TGTGCCAGCAGTCGCACCGGGACTACGAAATACGAGCAGTACTTC.

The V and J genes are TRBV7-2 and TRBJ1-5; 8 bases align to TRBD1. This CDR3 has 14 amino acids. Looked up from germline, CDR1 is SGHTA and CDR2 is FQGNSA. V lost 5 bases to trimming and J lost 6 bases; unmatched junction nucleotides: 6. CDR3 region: CASSMDRATQPQHF. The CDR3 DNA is TGTGCCAGCAGCATGGACAGGGCGACTCAGCCCCAGCATTTT.